This T cell receptor beta chain came from a study of vaccination effects on CD4 cells after COVID-19. Study as a whole: Sampling occurred a median 72 days post second dose, range 14 to 241.

The data were produced by immunoSEQ multiplex PCR, yet TCRdb's version contains in-frame clones alone and is incomplete. The sample carries about 61,000 clones, less than 80% recorded once. Germline loops: CDR1 LGHNA, CDR2 YNFKEQ. The junction had 2 bases not matched to a gene; V was cut back by 3 bases and J by 2 bases. The CDR3 runs 14 residues. ViraFEST expansion of antigen-specific CD4+ T cells with viral peptide pools preceded sequencing. When ten to eleven days of culture had elapsed, CD4+ T cells were isolated. The participants, recipients of two vaccine doses, got either BNT162b2 or mRNA-1273. Every well housed approximately 2.2 million PBMC, which grew in culture alongside about 9 IU/ml IL-2 and 10 ug/ml peptides. Half-medium changes using IL-2 medium occurred on days 3 and 7. To note about this clone: What it recognizes is unknown.

The input for sequencing was CD4+ T cells from PBMCs cultured with HCoV-229E spike peptides, taken after COVID-19 vaccination. The chain employs TRBV4-2 and TRBJ2-3; 7 bases are a match to TRBD2. The TCR sequence derives from a human donor who received a COVID-19 vaccine. CDR3 amino acids: CASSQTSSTDTQYF. The CDR3 region has the DNA TGTGCCAGCAGCCAGACTAGCTCCACAGATACGCAGTATTTT.